This T cell receptor beta chain stems from a study of blood T cell repertoires in COVID-19. On the study more broadly: Sites in the United States, Italy and Spain provided acute and convalescent COVID-19 samples.

Germline-derived CDR1 and CDR2 are LNHDA and SQIVND (reference sequence). V was trimmed by 6 bases and J by 0 bases, leaving 9 bases between them. This CDR3 spans 14 amino acids. Allocation to cohorts depended on clinical history reported by the participants. Within 2 weeks of study entry, exposed participants had contacted a PCR-confirmed or clinician-diagnosed COVID-19 case. Authors' methods: How many nucleated cells were present was estimated from reference gene primer amplification. The assay was immunoSEQ multiplex PCR, and TCRdb's table has in-frame clones only and misses some. The V and J calls and clone size are taken from that table; D and trimming were inferred from the DNA. This sample has roughly 430,000 clones, with 70% to 90% found just once.

The chain combines TRBV19 with TRBJ2-1, with D maybe TRBD1 (5 bases). This sequence originates from a woman younger than 35 who had been exposed to COVID-19. Specimen: PBMCs or T cells enriched from blood (not recorded which). DNA of the CDR3: TGTGCCAGTAGCGGACACTTCTCCTACAATGAGCAGTTCTTC. Protein: CASSGHFSYNEQFF.